The 4 T cell receptor beta chains in this list originate from one sample, sequenced in a study of CD8+CD57+ T cells in acquired aplastic anemia. Genomic DNA served as template for TCR beta VDJ and CDR3 profiling. TCRdb recomputed calls from the reads with MiXCR, one row per CDR3 protein. This sample has a few hundred thousand distinct CDR3 sequences, with 55% to 70% found just once. The sample was sorted CD4+, CD8+, or CD8+CD57+ T cells (not recorded which) from PBMCs. All receptors derive from a human donor in good health, serving as a control.

This clonotype was seen just once. The junction differs from germline at one of its ends, possibly a read error. The chain couples TRBV7-9 to TRBJ1-6; no clear D gene. The CDR3 contains 15 residues. CDR1 SEHNR and CDR2 FQNEAQ come from the germline V gene (reference sequence). CDR3 DNA: TGTGCTAGCAGCCGAACGGATCGCCCCAATTCACCCCTCCACTTT. Translation gives CASSRTDRPNSPLHF.

This clonotype was picked up many times. At one end, the junction sequence differs from germline, possibly due to a read error. This chain uses TRBV7-8 with TRBJ1-3, with D possibly TRBD1 on 5 matching bases. Looked up from germline, CDR1 is SGHVS and CDR2 is FQNEAQ. The CDR3 is made up of 14 amino acids. DNA of the CDR3: TGTGCCAGCAGCTTAGCAGGGACTGGAAACGCCATATATTTT. Amino acid sequence: CASSLAGTGNAIYF.

V gene TRBV9 combines with J gene TRBJ1-1; TRBD1 is a possible D gene (6 bases). Deletions cut 7 bases from V and 13 bases from J, with 26 bases between. The germline CDR1 and CDR2 sequences are SGDLS and YYNGEE. CDR3 size: 14 residues. CDR3 amino acids: CASERGGTDTQYFF. The CDR3 DNA reads as TGTGCCAGCGAACGGGGGGGCACAGATACGCAGTATTTCTTT. Full variable domain (rest looked up from reference TRBV9 and TRBJ1-1): DSGVTQTPKHLITATGQRVTLRCSPRSGDLSVYWYQQSLDQGLQFLIQYYNGEERAKGNILERFSAQQFPDLHSELNLSSLELGDSALYFCASERGGTDTQYFFGQGTRLTVV.

The V and J genes are TRBV2 and TRBJ2-5; TRBD1 might be the D (5 bases). Gene TRBJ2-2 matches the end of the DNA better, so the J call may be wrong. Germline V gene sequence: CDR1 SNHLY, CDR2 FYNNEI. The CDR3 loop spans 15 amino acids. CDR3 residues: CATSRQGGMTEALFF. CDR3 bases: TGTGCCACCAGCCGGCAGGGTGGTATGACAGAGGCCCTGTTTTTT.